This T cell receptor (beta chain) is from a study of blood T cell repertoires in COVID-19 (dated by TCRdb to 2020 to 2021). Context from the whole study: Samples from collaborators originated in the United States, Italy and Spain and spanned both the acute and convalescent phases of COVID-19. The material from the prospective study consisted of cDNA or gDNA derived from T cells, B-cell-depleted T cells, or PBMCs. The dataset comprised deeply sampled blood TCRbeta repertoires from subjects exposed to, actively infected with, or recovered from COVID-19. Samples were obtained from the ongoing ImmuneRACE study (first 160 participants) and from approximately 1,200 subjects provided by 6 global collaborators. The repertoires were released in a freely available public database meant as a resource for research on the immune response to SARS-CoV-2. HLA class I and class II types, where available, came from metadata supplied by the sample provider rather than from assay-based typing. A de-identified subject ID, COVID-19 status, age in years and sex were almost always included in the sample metadata.

TCRbeta CDR3 regions were amplified from genomic DNA by means of the immunoSEQ Assay, a bias-controlled multiplex PCR. The original methods were these. Within the assay, amplification of reference gene primers was used to estimate how many nucleated cells each sample contained. To quantify the absolute abundance of each unique TCRbeta CDR3 rearrangement, sequence reads were collapsed and filtered. For each sample, productive Simpson clonality was calculated as the square root of Simpson's diversity index over productive rearrangements. Here the immuneACCESS table is served through TCRdb, limited to in-frame sequences with V and J called. Missing clones are a known gap in these copies; in checked studies unresolved V genes cover under half, and the rest lacks a known reason. D and trimming come from the DNA, and the V and J calls and clone size come from that table. Within this sample are 200,000 to 300,000 clones, with almost 85% of them counted one time only. The ten largest clones take up 3.5% to 4.5% of the sample.

Turning to this clone: Its antigen remains undetermined. No much larger clone is present one base from it, and per-base qualities are unavailable.

The investigation overall reported the following: How much clinical and demographic metadata was included differed by source and by participant, and the metadata was provided uncurated.

Collaborating institutions collected whole blood in K2EDTA tubes following their own protocols. For TCRbeta analysis, collaborators shipped samples as frozen whole blood, isolated PBMCs, or DNA extracted from either of those sample types. The sample was peripheral blood. This TCR was recovered from a middle-aged man with acute or convalescent COVID-19.

The CDR3 amino acid sequence is: CASSEFGEVYEAFF. The DNA is as follows: TGTGCCAGCAGTGAGTTCGGAGAGGTCTACGAAGCTTTCTTT. The chain was built from TRBV25-1 and TRBJ1-1; the D gene identity is not certain. From its cysteine to its phenylalanine, the CDR3 spans 14 amino acids. Only the CDR3 part of the read is kept: 42 bases, read in frame from the first base. CDR1 and CDR2, per the germline V gene, are MGHDK and SYGVNS. The junction carries 16 bases between V and J, which are trimmed by 3 bases and 8 bases respectively.